This entry features one TCR beta chain sequence. Trimming stripped 6 bases from V and 2 bases from J, with 4 bases between. This CDR3 contains 11 residues. From germline, CDR1 is SEHNR and CDR2 FQNEAQ (reference sequence). Via MiXCR, TCRdb re-called the RT-PCR reads, giving one row per CDR3 protein. The table lists hundreds of thousands of distinct CDR3 sequences, 14% of them singletons. This receptor was taken from a female donor in good health, serving as a healthy control. Sequenced input: memory CD4+ T cells from blood. The rearrangement uses TRBV7-9 and TRBJ1-1; D gene ambiguous. The CDR3 nucleotides read TGTGCCAGCAGGCCCAACACTGAAGCTTTCTTT. Protein sequence: CASRPNTEAFF.